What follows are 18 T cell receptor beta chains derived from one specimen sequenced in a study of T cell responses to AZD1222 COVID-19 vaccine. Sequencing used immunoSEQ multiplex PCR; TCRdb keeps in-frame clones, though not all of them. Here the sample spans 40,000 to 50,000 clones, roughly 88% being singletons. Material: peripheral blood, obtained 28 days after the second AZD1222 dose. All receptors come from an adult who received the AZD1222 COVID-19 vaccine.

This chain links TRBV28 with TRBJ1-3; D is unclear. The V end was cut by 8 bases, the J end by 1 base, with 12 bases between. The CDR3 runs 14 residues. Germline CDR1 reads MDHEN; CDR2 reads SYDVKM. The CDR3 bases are TGTGCCAGCCACCCTGGCGGGTCTGGAAACACCATATATTTT. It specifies CASHPGGSGNTIYF.

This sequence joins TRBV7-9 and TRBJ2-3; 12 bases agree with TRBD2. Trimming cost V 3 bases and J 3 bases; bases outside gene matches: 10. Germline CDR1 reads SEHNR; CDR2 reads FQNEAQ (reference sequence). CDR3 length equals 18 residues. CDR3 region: CASSLGTGTSGLTDTQYF. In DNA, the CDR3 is TGTGCCAGCAGCTTGGGAACCGGGACTAGCGGGTTGACAGATACGCAGTATTTT.

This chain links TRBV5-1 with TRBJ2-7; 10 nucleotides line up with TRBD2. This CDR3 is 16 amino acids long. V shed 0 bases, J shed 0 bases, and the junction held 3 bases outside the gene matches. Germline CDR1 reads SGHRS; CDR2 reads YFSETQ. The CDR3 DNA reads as TGCGCCAGCAGCTTGGGGCCTAGCGGGGGCTCCTACGAGCAGTACTTC. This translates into CASSLGPSGGSYEQYF.

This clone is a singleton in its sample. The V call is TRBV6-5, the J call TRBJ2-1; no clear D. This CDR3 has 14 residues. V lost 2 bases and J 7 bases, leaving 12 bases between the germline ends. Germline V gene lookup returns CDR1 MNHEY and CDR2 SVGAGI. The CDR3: CASSYTTERNEQFF. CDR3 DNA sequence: TGTGCCAGCAGTTACACGACGGAAAGGAATGAGCAGTTCTTC.

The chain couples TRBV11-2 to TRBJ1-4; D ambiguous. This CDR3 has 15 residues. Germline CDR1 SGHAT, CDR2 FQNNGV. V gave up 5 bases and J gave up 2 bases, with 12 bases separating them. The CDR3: CASSVEGRTNEKLFF. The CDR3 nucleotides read TGTGCCAGCAGCGTTGAGGGAAGGACTAATGAAAAACTGTTTTTT.

The CDR3 protein is CASSPGTGNTDTQYF. In DNA, the CDR3 is TGCGCCAGCAGCCCAGGGACAGGAAACACAGATACGCAGTATTTT. The chain recombines TRBV5-1 with TRBJ2-3; TRBD1 agrees at 8 bases. The CDR3 length is 15 residues. The junction had 6 bases not matched to a gene; V was cut back by 4 bases and J by 2 bases. Germline-derived CDR1 and CDR2 are SGHRS and YFSETQ.

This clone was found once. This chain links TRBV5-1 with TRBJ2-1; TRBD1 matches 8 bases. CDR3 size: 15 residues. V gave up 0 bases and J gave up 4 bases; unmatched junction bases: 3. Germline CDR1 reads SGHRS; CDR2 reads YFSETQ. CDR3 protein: CASSLDTGGYNEQFF. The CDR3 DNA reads TGCGCCAGCAGCTTGGATACAGGGGGATACAATGAGCAGTTCTTC. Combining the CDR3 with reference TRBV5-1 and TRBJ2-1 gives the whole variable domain KAGVTQTPRYLIKTRGQQVTLSCSPISGHRSVSWYQQTPGQGLQFLFEYFSETQRNKGNFPGRFSGRQFSNSRSEMNVSTLELGDSALYLCASSLDTGGYNEQFFGPGTRLTVL.

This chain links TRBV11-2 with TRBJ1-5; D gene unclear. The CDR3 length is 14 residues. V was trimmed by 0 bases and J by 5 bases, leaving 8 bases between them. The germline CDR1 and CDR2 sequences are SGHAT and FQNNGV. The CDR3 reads CASSLDRAHQPQHF. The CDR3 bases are TGTGCCAGCAGCTTAGACCGGGCCCATCAGCCCCAGCATTTT.

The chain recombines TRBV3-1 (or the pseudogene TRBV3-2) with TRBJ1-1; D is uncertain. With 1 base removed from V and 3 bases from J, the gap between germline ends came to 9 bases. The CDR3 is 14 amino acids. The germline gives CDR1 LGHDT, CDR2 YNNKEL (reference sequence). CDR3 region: CASSQVGLDTEAFF. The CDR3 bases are TGTGCCAGCAGCCAAGTCGGATTGGACACTGAAGCTTTCTTT.

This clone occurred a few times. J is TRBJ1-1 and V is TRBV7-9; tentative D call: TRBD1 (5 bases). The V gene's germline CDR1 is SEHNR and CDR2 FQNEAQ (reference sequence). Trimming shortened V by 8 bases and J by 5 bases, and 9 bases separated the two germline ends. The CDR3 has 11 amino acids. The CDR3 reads CASPEGTEAFF. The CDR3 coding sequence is TGTGCCAGCCCGGAGGGGACTGAAGCTTTCTTT.

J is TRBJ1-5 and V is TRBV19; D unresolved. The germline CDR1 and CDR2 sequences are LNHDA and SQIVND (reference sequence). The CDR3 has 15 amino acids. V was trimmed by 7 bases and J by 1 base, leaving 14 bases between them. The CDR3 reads CASNKGPVSNQPQHF. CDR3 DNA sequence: TGTGCCAGTAACAAGGGTCCCGTGAGCAATCAGCCCCAGCATTTT.

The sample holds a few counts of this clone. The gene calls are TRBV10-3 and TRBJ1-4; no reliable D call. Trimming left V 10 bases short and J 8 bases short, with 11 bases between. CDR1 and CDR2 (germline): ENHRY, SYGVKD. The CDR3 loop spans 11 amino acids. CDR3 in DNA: TGTGCCACGTCGGGTGGGGAAAAACTGTTTTTT. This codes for CATSGGEKLFF.

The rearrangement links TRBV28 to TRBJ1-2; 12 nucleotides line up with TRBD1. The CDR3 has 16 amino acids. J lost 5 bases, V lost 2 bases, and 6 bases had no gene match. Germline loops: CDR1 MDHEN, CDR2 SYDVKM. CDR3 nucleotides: TGTGCCAGCAGTTTACCCGGGACAGGGGGCGGGTATGGCTACACCTTC. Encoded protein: CASSLPGTGGGYGYTF.

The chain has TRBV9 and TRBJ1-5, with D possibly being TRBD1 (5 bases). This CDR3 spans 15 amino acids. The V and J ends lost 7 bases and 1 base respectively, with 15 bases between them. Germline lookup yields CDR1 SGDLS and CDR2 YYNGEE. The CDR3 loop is CASAPGIISNQPQHF. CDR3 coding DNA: TGTGCCAGCGCCCCAGGGATCATAAGCAATCAGCCCCAGCATTTT.

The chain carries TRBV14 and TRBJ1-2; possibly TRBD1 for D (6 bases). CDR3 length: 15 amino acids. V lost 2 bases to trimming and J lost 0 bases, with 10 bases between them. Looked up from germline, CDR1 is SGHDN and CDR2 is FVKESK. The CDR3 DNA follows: TGTGCCAGCAGCCAACAAGGACAGCCTAACTATGGCTACACCTTC. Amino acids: CASSQQGQPNYGYTF.

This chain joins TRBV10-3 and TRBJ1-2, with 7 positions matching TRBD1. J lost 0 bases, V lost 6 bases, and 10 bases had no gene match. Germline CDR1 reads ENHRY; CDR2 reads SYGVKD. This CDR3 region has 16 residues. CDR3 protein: CAISPSGTATNYGYTF. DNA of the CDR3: TGTGCCATCAGCCCCTCCGGGACAGCAACTAACTATGGCTACACCTTC.

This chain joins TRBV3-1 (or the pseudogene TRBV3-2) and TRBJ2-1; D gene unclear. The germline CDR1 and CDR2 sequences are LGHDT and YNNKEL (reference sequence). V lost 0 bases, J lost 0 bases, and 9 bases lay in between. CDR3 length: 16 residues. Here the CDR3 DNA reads TGTGCCAGCAGCCAAGACGCCCAGGACTCCTACAATGAGCAGTTCTTC. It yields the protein CASSQDAQDSYNEQFF.

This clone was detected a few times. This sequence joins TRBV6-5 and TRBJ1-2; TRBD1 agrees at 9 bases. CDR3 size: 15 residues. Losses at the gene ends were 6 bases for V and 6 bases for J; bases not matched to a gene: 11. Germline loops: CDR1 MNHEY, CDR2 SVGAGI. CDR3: CASRAPGQGIHGYTF. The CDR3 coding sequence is TGTGCCAGCAGGGCCCCGGGACAGGGTATCCATGGCTACACCTTC.